The 22 T cell receptor beta chains presented below share a single source sample, sequenced in a study of breast tumors, draining lymph nodes, adjacent tissues. MiXCR, run by TCRdb on the multiplex PCR reads, gives a single entry per CDR3 protein. The sample contains about 170,000 distinct CDR3 sequences, about 30% of which appear only once. Axillary draining lymph nodes of breast cancer patients supplied the node samples. Sequenced sample: axillary lymph node tissue. The source is a female donor with breast cancer. Some clones in this sample may be carry-over from other donors' samples.

The chain recombines TRBV20-1 with TRBJ2-5, with 9 bases matching TRBD1. CDR1 is DFQATT and CDR2 is SNEGSKA in the germline V gene (reference sequence). V was clipped by 6 bases and J by 9 bases; unmatched bases: 11. This CDR3 is built from 13 residues. The CDR3 region has the DNA TGCAGTGCCCGGGACAGGGTGATGGGGCCCCAGTACTTC. Translation: CSARDRVMGPQYF.

This clonotype was seen many times. The chain employs TRBV6-1 and TRBJ1-3; unclear D gene. This CDR3 spans 15 amino acids. Trimming removed 2 bases from V and 5 bases from J, with 13 bases in between. Germline values: CDR1 MNHNS, CDR2 SASEGT. In DNA form, the CDR3 reads TGTGCCAGCAGTGAATGGGTGAGCACTCGAAACACCATATATTTT. It yields the protein CASSEWVSTRNTIYF.

Regarding this clonotype: A much larger clone differs by one base, so this may be a read error. This chain uses TRBV18 with TRBJ1-2; D remains unclear. Trimming pared 8 bases from V and 2 bases from J, leaving 18 bases between. Germline loops: CDR1 KGHSH, CDR2 LQKENI. The CDR3 consists of 15 residues. The CDR3 DNA follows: TGTGCCAGCCCCCCCAGTGACCCAGCCAACTATGGCTACACCTTC. The encoded protein is CASPPSDPANYGYTF.

The table lists this clonotype with many counts. The chain has TRBV20-1 and TRBJ1-2, with D unresolved. The ends were cut back, 7 bases at V and 5 bases at J, with 17 bases in the middle. There are 13 residues in the CDR3. CDR1 is DFQATT and CDR2 is SNEGSKA in the germline V gene (reference sequence). The CDR3 bases are TGCAGTGTTGAGACCGACGTGCCGTATGGCTACACCTTC. Protein: CSVETDVPYGYTF.

This clonotype was observed at least ten times. The J gene is TRBJ2-5, the V gene TRBV6-2 or TRBV6-3; D is perhaps TRBD1 (6 bases). The CDR3 length is 15 residues. The germline V and J ends were trimmed by 5 bases and 3 bases, with 16 bases remaining between them. Germline V gene sequence: CDR1 MNHEY, CDR2 SVGEGT. DNA for the CDR3: TGTGCCAGCAGTCTACAGGGAACCAGTAAAGAGACCCAGTACTTC. The encoded protein is CASSLQGTSKETQYF.

A word on this clonotype: One base away lies a much larger clone, so this may be a sequencing read error. J is TRBJ2-7 and V is TRBV27; TRBD1 might be the D (5 bases). V lost 2 bases to trimming and J lost 6 bases, with 11 bases between them. CDR1 is MNHEY and CDR2 is SMNVEV in the germline V gene (reference sequence). This CDR3 contains 13 residues. CDR3 sequence reads: CASSLGSGLEQYF. The DNA of the CDR3 is TGTGCCAGCAGTTTAGGGTCAGGGCTCGAGCAGTACTTC.

There are many counts of this clonotype. V usage is TRBV30 and J usage is TRBJ1-6; 8 nucleotides line up with TRBD1. Germline V lookup: CDR1 GTSNPN, CDR2 SVGIG (reference sequence). V dropped 5 bases and J dropped 10; count of bases not matched to a gene: 7. The CDR3 runs 13 residues. CDR3 nucleotide sequence: TGTGCCTGGTCCAGGGGGCACGAATCACCCCTCCACTTT. Protein: CAWSRGHESPLHF.

This chain connects TRBV15 to TRBJ2-2; TRBD2 matches 9 bases. Germline CDR1 is LNHNV and CDR2 is YYDKDF (reference sequence). V dropped 4 bases and J dropped 5; count of bases not matched to a gene: 2. The CDR3 length is 14 residues. This chain's CDR3 is CATSILAGTGELFF. The DNA of the CDR3 is TGTGCCACCAGCATCCTAGCGGGAACCGGGGAGCTGTTTTTT.

This clonotype was observed at least ten times. This chain uses TRBV7-9 with TRBJ2-3; 7 nucleotides match TRBD1. The CDR3 is 12 amino acids. Unmatched junction bases numbered 5, after V lost 11 bases and J lost 3 bases. Per germline, CDR1 SEHNR and CDR2 FQNEAQ (reference sequence). The CDR3 sequence: CASAGGTDTQYF. CDR3 nucleotides: TGTGCCTCGGCAGGGGGAACAGATACGCAGTATTTT.

The J gene is TRBJ1-5, the V gene TRBV20-1; TRBD1 might be the D (5 bases). Germline assignment: CDR1 DFQATT and CDR2 SNEGSKA (reference sequence). V gave up 0 bases and J gave up 2 bases, with 14 bases separating them. The CDR3 runs 16 residues. The DNA of the CDR3 is TGCAGTGCTAGAGATATCGGGGGTACGGGCAATCAGCCCCAGCATTTT. It specifies CSARDIGGTGNQPQHF.

Note on this clonotype: It may be a read error: a sequence one base away is much more abundant. The V and J genes are TRBV6-5 and TRBJ1-2; D gene ambiguous. This CDR3 comprises 12 residues. The V gene's germline CDR1 is MNHEY and CDR2 SVGAGI. The CDR3 protein is CASSGRIYGYAF. CDR3 coding DNA: TGTGCCAGCAGCGGGCGGATCTATGGCTACGCCTTC.

This clonotype was seen just once. An end of the junction differs from the germline gene, which may be a read error. The chain recombines TRBV15 with TRBJ1-4; weak D call: TRBD1 (5 bases). CDR1 LNHNV and CDR2 YYDKDF come from the germline V gene (reference sequence). This CDR3 contains 18 residues. Here the CDR3 reads CATSRGFFFQGPNEKLFF. DNA of the CDR3: TGTGCCACCAGCAGAGGATTTTTTTTCCAGGGTCCGAACGAAAAACTGTTTTTC.

This chain uses TRBV7-9 with TRBJ1-4; 7 nucleotides align to TRBD1. The CDR3 runs to 15 residues. CDR1 is SEHNR, CDR2 FQNEAQ, per germline (reference sequence). J lost 6 bases, V lost 1 base, and 5 bases had no gene match. The CDR3 loop is CASSLGQTGYEKLFF. The CDR3 bases are TGTGCCAGCAGCTTAGGGCAGACAGGGTATGAAAAACTGTTTTTT.

At least ten counts were recorded for this clonotype. The chain uses TRBV10-3 and TRBJ2-1; 9 bases align to TRBD1. Germline CDR1 reads ENHRY; CDR2 reads SYGVKD. There are 17 residues in the CDR3. Trimming at V came to 3 bases and at J to 1 base, leaving 7 bases not matched to a gene. The CDR3 loop is CAISDGQGIGSYNEQFF. The CDR3 coding sequence is TGTGCCATCAGTGATGGACAGGGGATAGGGTCCTACAATGAGCAGTTCTTC.

Turning to this clonotype: This clone may be a read error of a much larger clone one base away. This CDR3 fails to terminate in the conserved phenylalanine or tryptophan, so it likely reflects a read error. This chain connects TRBV4-1 to TRBJ1-2, with TRBD1 as a possible D gene (6 bases). Per germline, CDR1 MGHRA and CDR2 YSYEKL. The CDR3 is 13 amino acids. The V gene lost 4 bases and the J gene lost 3 bases, with 9 bases spanning the gap. The CDR3: CASSLGADYGYTL. CDR3 DNA: TGCGCCAGCAGCCTGGGGGCGGACTATGGCTACACCCTC.

V gene TRBV11-1 combines with J gene TRBJ1-2, with D unclear. V was shortened by 4 bases and J by 4 bases, with 10 bases between the two germline ends. From germline, CDR1 is SGHAT and CDR2 FQDESV (reference sequence). This CDR3 is built from 13 residues. The CDR3, as DNA: TGTGCCAGCAGCTCAACGGGGTCCTATGGCTACACCTTC. This encodes CASSSTGSYGYTF.

J is TRBJ2-7 and V is TRBV28, with 13 bases matching TRBD2. Trimming cost V 3 bases and J 3 bases; bases outside gene matches: 5. Germline lookup yields CDR1 MDHEN and CDR2 SYDVKM. The CDR3 runs 16 residues. This chain's CDR3 is CASSFLTSGRYYEQYF. The DNA of the CDR3 is TGTGCCAGCAGTTTCCTGACTAGCGGGAGGTACTACGAGCAGTACTTC.

This clonotype was observed at least ten times. V is TRBV15 and J is TRBJ2-3; the D gene is possibly TRBD2 (5 bases). The V gene's germline CDR1 is LNHNV and CDR2 YYDKDF (reference sequence). The CDR3 is made up of 15 amino acids. Trimming took off 3 bases at V and 1 base at J, with 11 bases between the two ends. The CDR3 is CATSSGSGGTDTQYF. CDR3 DNA sequence: TGTGCCACCAGCAGTGGGAGTGGGGGCACAGATACGCAGTATTTT. Filled out from reference TRBV15 and TRBJ2-3, the complete variable domain reads DAMVIQNPRYQVTQFGKPVTLSCSQTLNHNVMYWYQQKSSQAPKLLFHYYDKDFNNEADTPDNFQSRRPNTSFCFLDIRSPGLGDTAMYLCATSSGSGGTDTQYFGPGTRLTVL.

This clonotype appeared a single time. The rearrangement links TRBV6-1 to TRBJ2-4; D is possibly TRBD1 (5 bases). CDR3 length: 17 residues. The germline gives CDR1 MNHNS, CDR2 SASEGT. V shed 3 bases and J shed 3 bases, with 18 bases lying between them. CDR3 amino acids: CASSDGHVSVVKNIQYF. The DNA of the CDR3 is TGTGCCAGCAGTGACGGACACGTCAGTGTCGTCAAAAACATTCAGTACTTC.

This clonotype was detected once. The chain's CDR3 is CASSFTQGISGNTIYF. The CDR3 coding sequence is TGTGCCAGCAGCTTCACACAGGGGATATCTGGAAACACCATATATTTT. The chain employs TRBV7-8 and TRBJ1-3; 7 nucleotides match TRBD1. Unmatched junction bases numbered 6, after V lost 3 bases and J lost 1 base. Per germline, CDR1 SGHVS and CDR2 FQNEAQ. This CDR3 is 16 amino acids long. Combining the CDR3 with reference TRBV7-8 and TRBJ1-3 gives the whole variable domain GAGVSQSPRYKVAKRGQDVALRCDPISGHVSLFWYQQALGQGPEFLTYFQNEAQLDKSGLPSDRFFAERPEGSVSTLKIQRTQQEDSAVYLCASSFTQGISGNTIYFGEGSWLTVV.

This clonotype was seen at least ten times. The J gene is TRBJ1-5, the V gene TRBV4-1; TRBD1 might be the D (5 bases). CDR1 is MGHRA, CDR2 YSYEKL, per germline. The length of the CDR3 is 15 residues. The germline V and J ends were trimmed by 0 bases and 4 bases, with 10 bases remaining between them. In DNA, the CDR3 is TGCGCCAGCAGCCAAGACCGACAGATAAATCAGCCCCAGCATTTT. It encodes CASSQDRQINQPQHF.

This clonotype was found many times. V and J are TRBV12-3 or TRBV12-4 and TRBJ1-2; D is undetermined. The ends were cut back, 2 bases at V and 8 bases at J, with 15 bases in the middle. The CDR3 is 14 amino acids. CDR3 region: CASSLSGRKVGYTF. The CDR3 DNA is TGTGCCAGCAGTTTAAGTGGTCGGAAGGTGGGCTACACCTTC.